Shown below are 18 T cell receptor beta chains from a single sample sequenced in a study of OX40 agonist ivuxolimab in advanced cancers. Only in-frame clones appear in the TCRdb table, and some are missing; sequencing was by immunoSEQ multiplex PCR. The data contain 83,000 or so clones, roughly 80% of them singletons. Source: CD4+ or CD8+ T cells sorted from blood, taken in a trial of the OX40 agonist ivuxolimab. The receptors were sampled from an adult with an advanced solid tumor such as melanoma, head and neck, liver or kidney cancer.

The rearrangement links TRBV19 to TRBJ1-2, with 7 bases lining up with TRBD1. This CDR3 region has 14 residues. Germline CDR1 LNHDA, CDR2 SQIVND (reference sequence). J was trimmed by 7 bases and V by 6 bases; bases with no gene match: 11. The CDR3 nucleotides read TGTGCCAGTAGCCCAGACAGGGTATGGGGTGGCTACACCTTC. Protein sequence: CASSPDRVWGGYTF.

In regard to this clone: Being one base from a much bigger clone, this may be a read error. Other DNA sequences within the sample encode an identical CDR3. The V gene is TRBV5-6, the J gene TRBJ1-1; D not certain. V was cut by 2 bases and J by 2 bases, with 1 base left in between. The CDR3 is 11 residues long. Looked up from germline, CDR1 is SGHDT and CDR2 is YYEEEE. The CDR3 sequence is CASSLNTEAFF. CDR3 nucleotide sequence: TGTGCCAGCAGCTTAAACACTGAAGCTTTCTTT.

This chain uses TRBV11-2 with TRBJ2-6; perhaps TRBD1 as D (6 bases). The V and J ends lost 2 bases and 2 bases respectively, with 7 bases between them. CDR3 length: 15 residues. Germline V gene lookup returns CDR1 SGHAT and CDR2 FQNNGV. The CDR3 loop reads CASSLHRAGANVLTF. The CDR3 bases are TGTGCCAGCAGCTTACACAGGGCTGGGGCCAACGTCCTGACTTTC.

For the CDR3, the DNA is TGTGCCAGCAGTTCCATGGACCTCACTAGGACCTACGAGCAGTACTTC. Translated, it gives CASSSMDLTRTYEQYF. The chain carries TRBV6-6 and TRBJ2-7, with TRBD2 as a possible D gene (5 bases). Trimming removed 4 bases from V and 2 bases from J, with 18 bases in between. Germline CDR1 reads MNHNY; CDR2 reads SVGAGI (reference sequence). This CDR3 is 16 amino acids long.

The CDR3 DNA reads as TGTGCCAGCACCCCGGGTACCATTAACACCGGGGAGCTGTTTTTT. Its translation: CASTPGTINTGELFF. This chain joins TRBV27 and TRBJ2-2; D not resolved. Germline CDR1 is MNHEY and CDR2 is SMNVEV (reference sequence). Trimming cost V 7 bases and J 2 bases, with 14 bases left between them. The CDR3 sequence is 15 residues long.

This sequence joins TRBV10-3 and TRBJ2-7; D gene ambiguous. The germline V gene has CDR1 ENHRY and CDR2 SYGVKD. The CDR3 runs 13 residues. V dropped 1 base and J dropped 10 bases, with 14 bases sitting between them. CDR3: CAISEYVKRVQYF. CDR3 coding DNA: TGTGCCATCAGTGAGTATGTGAAAAGAGTTCAGTACTTC.

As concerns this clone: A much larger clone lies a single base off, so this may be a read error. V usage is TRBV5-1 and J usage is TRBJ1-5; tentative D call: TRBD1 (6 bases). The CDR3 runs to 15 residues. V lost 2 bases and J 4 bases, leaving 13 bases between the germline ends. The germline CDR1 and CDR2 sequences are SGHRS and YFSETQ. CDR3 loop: CASSLLNRVNQPQHF. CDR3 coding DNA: TGCGCCAGCAGCTTACTTAACAGGGTGAATCAGCCCCAGCATTTT.

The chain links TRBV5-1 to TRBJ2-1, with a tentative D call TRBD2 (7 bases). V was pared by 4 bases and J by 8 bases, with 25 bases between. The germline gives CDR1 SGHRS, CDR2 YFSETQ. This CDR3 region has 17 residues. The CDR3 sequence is CASSTRGGAGVVYEQFF. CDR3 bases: TGCGCCAGCAGCACCCGTGGGGGGGCGGGGGTAGTCTATGAGCAGTTCTTC. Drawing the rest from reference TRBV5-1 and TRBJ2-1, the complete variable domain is KAGVTQTPRYLIKTRGQQVTLSCSPISGHRSVSWYQQTPGQGLQFLFEYFSETQRNKGNFPGRFSGRQFSNSRSEMNVSTLELGDSALYLCASSTRGGAGVVYEQFFGPGTRLTVL.

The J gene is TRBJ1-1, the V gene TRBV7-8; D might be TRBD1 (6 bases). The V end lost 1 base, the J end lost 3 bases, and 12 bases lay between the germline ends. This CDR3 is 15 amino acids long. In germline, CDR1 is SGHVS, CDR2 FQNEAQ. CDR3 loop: CASSLGGGDDTEAFF. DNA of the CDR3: TGTGCCAGCAGCTTAGGTGGGGGCGATGACACTGAAGCTTTCTTT.

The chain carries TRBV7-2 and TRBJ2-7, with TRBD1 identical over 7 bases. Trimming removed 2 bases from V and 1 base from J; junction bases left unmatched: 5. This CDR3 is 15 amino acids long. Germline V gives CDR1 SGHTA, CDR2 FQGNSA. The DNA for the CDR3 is TGTGCCAGCAGCTTAAGGGGGCCCACTTCCTACGAGCAGTACTTC. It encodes CASSLRGPTSYEQYF.

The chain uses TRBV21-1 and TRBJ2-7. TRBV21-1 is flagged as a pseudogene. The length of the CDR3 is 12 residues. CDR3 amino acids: CASSKGGNEQYF. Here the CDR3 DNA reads TGTGCCAGCAGCAAAGGGGGGAACGAGCAGTACTTC.

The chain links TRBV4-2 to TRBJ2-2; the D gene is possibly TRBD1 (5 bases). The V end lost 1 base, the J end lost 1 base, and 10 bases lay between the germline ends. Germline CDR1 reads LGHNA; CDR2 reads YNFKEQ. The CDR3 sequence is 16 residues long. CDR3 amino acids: CASSQGPTGNTGELFF. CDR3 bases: TGTGCCAGCAGCCAAGGTCCCACAGGGAACACCGGGGAGCTGTTTTTT.

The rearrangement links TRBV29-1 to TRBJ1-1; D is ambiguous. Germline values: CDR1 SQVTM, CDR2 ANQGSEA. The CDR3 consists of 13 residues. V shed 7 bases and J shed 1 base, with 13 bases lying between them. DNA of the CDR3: TGCAGCGCCCGATTGAAGGGGAACACTGAAGCTTTCTTT. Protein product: CSARLKGNTEAFF.

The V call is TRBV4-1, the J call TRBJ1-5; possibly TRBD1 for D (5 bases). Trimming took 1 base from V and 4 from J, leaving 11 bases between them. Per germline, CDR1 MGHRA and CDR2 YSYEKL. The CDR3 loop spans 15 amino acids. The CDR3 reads CASSQVSGGNQPQHF. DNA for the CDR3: TGCGCCAGCAGCCAAGTGTCGGGGGGGAATCAGCCCCAGCATTTT.

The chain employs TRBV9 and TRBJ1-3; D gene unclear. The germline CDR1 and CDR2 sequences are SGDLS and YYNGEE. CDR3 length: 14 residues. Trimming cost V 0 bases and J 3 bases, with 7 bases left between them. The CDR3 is CASSVAVGGNTIYF. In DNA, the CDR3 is TGTGCCAGCAGCGTAGCTGTCGGTGGAAACACCATATATTTT.

The CDR3 protein is CAISERQGTAPYNEQFF. The CDR3 nucleotides read TGTGCCATCAGTGAGCGGCAGGGGACAGCTCCCTACAATGAGCAGTTCTTC. The rearrangement joins TRBV10-3 to TRBJ2-1; TRBD1 matches 7 bases. CDR1 is ENHRY and CDR2 is SYGVKD in the germline V gene. The V gene end was trimmed by 2 bases and the J gene end by 2 bases; junction bases not matched to a gene: 9. This CDR3 has 17 residues.

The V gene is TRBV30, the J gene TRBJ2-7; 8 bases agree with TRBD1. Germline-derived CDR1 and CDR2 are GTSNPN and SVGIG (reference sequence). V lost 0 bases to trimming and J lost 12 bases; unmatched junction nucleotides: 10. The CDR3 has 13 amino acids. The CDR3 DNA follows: TGTGCCTGGAGTGTACTTCTCGGACAGGGCCCGTACTTC. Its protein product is CAWSVLLGQGPYF. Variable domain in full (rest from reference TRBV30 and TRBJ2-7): SQTIHQWPATLVQPVGSPLSLECTVEGTSNPNLYWYRQAAGRGLQLLFYSVGIGQISSEVPQNLSASRPQDRQFILSSKKLLLSDSGFYLCAWSVLLGQGPYFGPGTRLTVT.

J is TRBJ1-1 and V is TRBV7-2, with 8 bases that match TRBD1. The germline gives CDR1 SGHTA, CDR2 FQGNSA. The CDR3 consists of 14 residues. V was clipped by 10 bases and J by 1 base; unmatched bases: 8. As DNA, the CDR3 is TGTGCCACCACAGGCACAGGGGGGAACACTGAAGCTTTCTTT. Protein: CATTGTGGNTEAFF. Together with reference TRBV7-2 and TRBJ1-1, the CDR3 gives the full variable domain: GAGVSQSPSNKVTEKGKDVELRCDPISGHTALYWYRQSLGQGLEFLIYFQGNSAPDKSGLPSDRFSAERTGGSVSTLTIQRTQQEDSAVYLCATTGTGGNTEAFFGQGTRLTVV.